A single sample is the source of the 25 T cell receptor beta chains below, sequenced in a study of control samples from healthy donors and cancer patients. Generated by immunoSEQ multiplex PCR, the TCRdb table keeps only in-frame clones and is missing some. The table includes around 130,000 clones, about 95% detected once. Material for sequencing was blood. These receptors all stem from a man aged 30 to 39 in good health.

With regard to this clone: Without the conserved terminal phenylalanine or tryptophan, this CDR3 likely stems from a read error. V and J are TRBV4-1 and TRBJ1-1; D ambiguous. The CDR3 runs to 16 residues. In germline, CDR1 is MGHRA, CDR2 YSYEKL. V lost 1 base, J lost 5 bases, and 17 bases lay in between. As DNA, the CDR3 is TGCGCCAGCAGCCAAGTTTCGGCCGCGGTATGGACTGAAGCTTTCCTT. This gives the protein CASSQVSAAVWTEAFL.

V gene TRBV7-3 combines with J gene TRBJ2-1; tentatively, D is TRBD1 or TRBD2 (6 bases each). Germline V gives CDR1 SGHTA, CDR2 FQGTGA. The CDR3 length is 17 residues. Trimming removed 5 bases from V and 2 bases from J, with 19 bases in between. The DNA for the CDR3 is TGTGCCAGCAGCGCGACCGGGGGCGGACCGACCTACAATGAGCAGTTCTTC. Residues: CASSATGGGPTYNEQFF.

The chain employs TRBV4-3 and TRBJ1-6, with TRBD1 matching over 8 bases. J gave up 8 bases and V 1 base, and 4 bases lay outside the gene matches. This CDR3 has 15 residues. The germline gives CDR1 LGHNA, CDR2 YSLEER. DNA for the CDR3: TGCGCCAGCAGCCAAGGGACAGGGATGGATTCACCCCTCCACTTT. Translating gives CASSQGTGMDSPLHF.

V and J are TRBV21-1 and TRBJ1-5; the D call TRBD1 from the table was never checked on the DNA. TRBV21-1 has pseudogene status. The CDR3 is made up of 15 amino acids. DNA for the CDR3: TGTGCCAGCAGCACGACCTGGCAGGGCAATCAGCCCCAGCATTTT. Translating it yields CASSTTWQGNQPQHF.

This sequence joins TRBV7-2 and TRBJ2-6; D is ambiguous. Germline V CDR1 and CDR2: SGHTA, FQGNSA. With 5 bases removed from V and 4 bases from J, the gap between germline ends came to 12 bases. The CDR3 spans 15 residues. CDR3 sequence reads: CASSSFRRGANVLTF. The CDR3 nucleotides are TGTGCCAGCAGCAGCTTCAGGCGCGGGGCCAACGTCCTGACTTTC.

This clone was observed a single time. The CDR3 loop reads CASSPFSGGDTQYF. DNA of the CDR3: TGTGCCAGCAGCCCATTTAGCGGGGGGGATACGCAGTATTTT. The chain recombines TRBV3-1 (or the pseudogene TRBV3-2) with TRBJ2-3; 10 bases align to TRBD2. Germline V gives CDR1 LGHDT, CDR2 YNNKEL (reference sequence). The CDR3 length is 14 residues. V shed 4 bases, J shed 6 bases, and the junction held 4 bases outside the gene matches.

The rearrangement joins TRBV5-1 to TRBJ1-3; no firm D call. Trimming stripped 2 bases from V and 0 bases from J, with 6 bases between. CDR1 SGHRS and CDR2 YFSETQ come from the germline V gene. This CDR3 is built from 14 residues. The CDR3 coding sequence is TGCGCCAGCAGCTTTCAAGGCTCTGGAAACACCATATATTTT. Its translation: CASSFQGSGNTIYF.

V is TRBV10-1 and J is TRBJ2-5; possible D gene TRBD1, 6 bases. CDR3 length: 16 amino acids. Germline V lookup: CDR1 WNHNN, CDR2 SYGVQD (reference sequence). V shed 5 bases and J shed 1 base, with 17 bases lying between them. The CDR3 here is CASSPGHLTGQETQYF. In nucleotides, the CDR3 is TGCGCCAGCAGTCCGGGACACCTTACCGGCCAAGAGACCCAGTACTTC.

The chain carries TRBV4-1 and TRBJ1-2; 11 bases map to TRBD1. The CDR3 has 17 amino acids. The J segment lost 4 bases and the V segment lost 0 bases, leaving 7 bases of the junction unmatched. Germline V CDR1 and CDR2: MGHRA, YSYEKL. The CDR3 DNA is TGCGCCAGCAGCCAAGATAGGACAGGGGGCGTCGGCTATGGCTACACCTTC. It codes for CASSQDRTGGVGYGYTF.

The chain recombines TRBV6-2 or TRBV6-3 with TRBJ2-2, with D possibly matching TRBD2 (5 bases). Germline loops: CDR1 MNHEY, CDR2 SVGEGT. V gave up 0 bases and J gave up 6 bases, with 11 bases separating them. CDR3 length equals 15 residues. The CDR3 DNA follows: TGTGCCAGCAGTTACTCTACTAGTTTTGCCGGGGAGCTGTTTTTT. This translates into CASSYSTSFAGELFF.

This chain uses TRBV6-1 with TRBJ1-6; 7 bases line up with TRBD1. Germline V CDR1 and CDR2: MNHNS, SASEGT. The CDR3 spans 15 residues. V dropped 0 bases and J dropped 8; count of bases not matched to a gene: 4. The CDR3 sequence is CASSEATTGDSPLHF. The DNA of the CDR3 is TGTGCCAGCAGTGAAGCCACTACAGGGGATTCACCCCTCCACTTT.

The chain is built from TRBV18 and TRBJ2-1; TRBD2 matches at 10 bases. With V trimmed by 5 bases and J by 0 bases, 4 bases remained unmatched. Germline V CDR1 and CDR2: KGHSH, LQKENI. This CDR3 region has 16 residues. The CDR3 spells CASSSLAGVSYNEQFF. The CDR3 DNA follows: TGTGCCAGCTCATCTCTAGCGGGGGTCTCCTACAATGAGCAGTTCTTC.

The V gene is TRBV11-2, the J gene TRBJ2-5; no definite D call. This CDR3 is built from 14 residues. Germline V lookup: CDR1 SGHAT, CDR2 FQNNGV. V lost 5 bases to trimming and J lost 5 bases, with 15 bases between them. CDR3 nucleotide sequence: TGTGCCAGCAGCCCCCTAGGCCCGTCGGAGACCCAGTACTTC. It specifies CASSPLGPSETQYF.

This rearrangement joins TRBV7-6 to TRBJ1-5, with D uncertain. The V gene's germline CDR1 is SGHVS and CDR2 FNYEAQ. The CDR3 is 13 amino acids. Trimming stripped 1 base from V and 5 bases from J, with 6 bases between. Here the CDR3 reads CASSLGPDQPQHF. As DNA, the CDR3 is TGTGCCAGCAGCTTAGGGCCGGATCAGCCCCAGCATTTT.

CDR3 in DNA: TGTGCCAGTGAGACTAGCGGGGGGAACGCCTACGAGCAGTACTTC. Translation gives CASETSGGNAYEQYF. The J gene is TRBJ2-7, the V gene TRBV28; 13 bases line up with TRBD2. The V gene end was trimmed by 9 bases and the J gene end by 2 bases; junction bases not matched to a gene: 7. CDR1 MDHEN and CDR2 SYDVKM come from the germline V gene. The CDR3 totals 15 residues.

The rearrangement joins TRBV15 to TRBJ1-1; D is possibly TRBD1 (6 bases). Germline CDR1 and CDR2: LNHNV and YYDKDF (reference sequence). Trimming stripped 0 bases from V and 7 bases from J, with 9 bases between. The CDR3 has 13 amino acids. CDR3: CATSRETGVEAFF. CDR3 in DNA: TGTGCCACCAGCAGAGAGACAGGAGTTGAAGCTTTCTTT. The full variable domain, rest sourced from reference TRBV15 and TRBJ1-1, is DAMVIQNPRYQVTQFGKPVTLSCSQTLNHNVMYWYQQKSSQAPKLLFHYYDKDFNNEADTPDNFQSRRPNTSFCFLDIRSPGLGDTAMYLCATSRETGVEAFFGQGTRLTVV.

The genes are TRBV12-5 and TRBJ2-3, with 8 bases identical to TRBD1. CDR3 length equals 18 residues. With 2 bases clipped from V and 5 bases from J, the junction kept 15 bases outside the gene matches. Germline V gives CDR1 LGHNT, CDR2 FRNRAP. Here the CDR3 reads CASGLSPISRGPEDTQYF. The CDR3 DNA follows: TGTGCTAGTGGTTTGTCCCCAATCAGCAGGGGGCCGGAAGATACGCAGTATTTT. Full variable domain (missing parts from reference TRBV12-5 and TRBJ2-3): DARVTQTPRHKVTEMGQEVTMRCQPILGHNTVFWYRQTMMQGLELLAYFRNRAPLDDSGMPKDRFSAEMPDATLATLKIQPSEPRDSAVYFCASGLSPISRGPEDTQYFGPGTRLTVL.

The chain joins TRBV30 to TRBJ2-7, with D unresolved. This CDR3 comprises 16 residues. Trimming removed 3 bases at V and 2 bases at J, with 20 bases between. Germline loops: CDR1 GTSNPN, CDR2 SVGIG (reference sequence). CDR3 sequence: CAWSGIKVERPYEQYF. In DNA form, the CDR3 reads TGTGCCTGGAGCGGTATTAAGGTCGAAAGGCCCTACGAGCAGTACTTC.

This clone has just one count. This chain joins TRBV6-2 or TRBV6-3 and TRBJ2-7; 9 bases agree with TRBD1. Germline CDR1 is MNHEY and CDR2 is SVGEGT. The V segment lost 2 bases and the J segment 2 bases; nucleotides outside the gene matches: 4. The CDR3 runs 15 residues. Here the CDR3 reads CASSYTGQGPYEQYF. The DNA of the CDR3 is TGTGCCAGCAGTTACACAGGACAGGGGCCCTACGAGCAGTACTTC.

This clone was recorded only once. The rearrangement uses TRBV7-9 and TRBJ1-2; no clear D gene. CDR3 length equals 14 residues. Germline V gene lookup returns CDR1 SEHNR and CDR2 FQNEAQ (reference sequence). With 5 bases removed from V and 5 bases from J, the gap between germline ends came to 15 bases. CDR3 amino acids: CASSDLTYSYGYTF. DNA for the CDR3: TGTGCCAGCAGCGACCTGACATACTCTTATGGCTACACCTTC.

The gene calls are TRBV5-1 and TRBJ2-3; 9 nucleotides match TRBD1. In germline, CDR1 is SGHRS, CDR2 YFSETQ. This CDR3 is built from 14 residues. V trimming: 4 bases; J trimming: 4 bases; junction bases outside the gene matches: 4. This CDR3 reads CASSGTGRADTQYF. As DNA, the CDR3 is TGCGCCAGCAGCGGGACAGGGAGGGCAGATACGCAGTATTTT.

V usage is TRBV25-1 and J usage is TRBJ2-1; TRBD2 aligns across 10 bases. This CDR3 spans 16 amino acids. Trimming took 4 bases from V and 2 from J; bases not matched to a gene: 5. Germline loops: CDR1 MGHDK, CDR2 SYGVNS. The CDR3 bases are TGTGCCAGCAGTGTGGGAGCGGGGGGGCCCTACAATGAGCAGTTCTTC. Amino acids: CASSVGAGGPYNEQFF.

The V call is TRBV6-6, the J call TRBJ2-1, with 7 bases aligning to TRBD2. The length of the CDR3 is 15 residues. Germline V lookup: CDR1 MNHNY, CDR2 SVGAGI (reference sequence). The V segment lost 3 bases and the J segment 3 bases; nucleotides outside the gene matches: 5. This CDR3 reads CASSYSGEGYNEQFF. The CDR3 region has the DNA TGTGCCAGCAGTTATTCCGGGGAGGGCTACAATGAGCAGTTCTTC.

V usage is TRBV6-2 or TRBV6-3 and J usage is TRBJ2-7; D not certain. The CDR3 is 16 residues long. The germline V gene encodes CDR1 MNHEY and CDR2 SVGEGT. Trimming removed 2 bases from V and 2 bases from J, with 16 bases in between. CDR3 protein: CASSYKVYSRTYEQYF. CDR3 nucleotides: TGTGCCAGCAGTTACAAGGTTTACAGTAGAACCTACGAGCAGTACTTC.

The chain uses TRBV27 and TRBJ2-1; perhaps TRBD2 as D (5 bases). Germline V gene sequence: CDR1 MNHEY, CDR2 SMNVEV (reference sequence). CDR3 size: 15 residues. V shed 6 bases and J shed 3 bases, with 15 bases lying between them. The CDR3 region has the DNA TGTGCCAGCAGCCACCTGCGACGGGACTACAATGAGCAGTTCTTC. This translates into CASSHLRRDYNEQFF.